This record covers a single TCR beta chain. The target antigen is unknown. This entry comes from a study of T cells after yellow fever vaccination. Per germline, CDR1 SGHKS and CDR2 YYEKEE (reference sequence). V dropped 3 bases and J dropped 0 bases, with 7 bases sitting between them. The CDR3 consists of 13 residues. A universal primer site and UMIs were added as TCR cDNA was made by 5'RACE template switching. Each CDR3 protein is one row after TCRdb ran MiXCR on the 5' RACE reads. Of around 100,000 distinct CDR3 sequences detected, approximately 8.4% appear once; the ten largest clones hold 25%. General observations from the study: Weaker in magnitude, the secondary response showed a faster peak on day 5 versus 15.

The receptor was derived from a man aged 30 to 39 who received the YFV17D yellow fever vaccine. Sequenced material: CD8+ T cells sorted from PBMCs, taken 45 days after the yellow fever booster vaccination. V gene TRBV5-5 combines with J gene TRBJ2-7; D gene ambiguous. For the CDR3, the DNA is TGTGCCAGCAGCTCTGGGGTCTCCTACGAGCAGTACTTC. As protein: CASSSGVSYEQYF.